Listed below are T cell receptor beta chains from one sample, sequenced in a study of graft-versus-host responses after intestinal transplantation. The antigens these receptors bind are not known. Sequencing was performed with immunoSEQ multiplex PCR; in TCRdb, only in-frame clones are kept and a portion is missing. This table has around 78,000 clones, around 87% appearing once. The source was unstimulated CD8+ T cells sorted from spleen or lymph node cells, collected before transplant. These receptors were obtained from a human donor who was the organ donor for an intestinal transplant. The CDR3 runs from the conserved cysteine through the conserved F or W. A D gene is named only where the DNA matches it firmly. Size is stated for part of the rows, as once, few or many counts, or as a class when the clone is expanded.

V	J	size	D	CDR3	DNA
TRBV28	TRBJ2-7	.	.	CASSLRDGTYEQYF	TGTGCCAGCAGTTTAAGGGACGGGACCTACGAGCAGTACTTC
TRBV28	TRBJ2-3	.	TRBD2	CASSLRSSGGAGTDTQYF	TGTGCCAGCAGTTTACGGTCCAGCGGGGGGGCTGGCACAGATACGCAGTATTTT
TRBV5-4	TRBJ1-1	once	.	CASSPKEHTEAFF	TGTGCCAGCAGCCCCAAGGAGCACACTGAAGCTTTCTTT
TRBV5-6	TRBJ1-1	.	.	CASSLLRARGVEAFF	TGTGCCAGCAGCTTGTTGCGTGCGCGTGGGGTCGAAGCTTTCTTT
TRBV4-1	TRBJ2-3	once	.	CASSQGPGAIGGDTQYF	TGCGCCAGCAGCCAAGGGCCCGGGGCTATAGGGGGAGATACGCAGTATTTT
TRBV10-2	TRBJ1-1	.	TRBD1	CASRGQSFTEAFF	TGCGCCAGCAGGGGACAGAGTTTCACTGAAGCTTTCTTT
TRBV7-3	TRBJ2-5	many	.	CASSLVGETQYF	TGTGCCAGCAGCTTAGTTGGGGAGACCCAGTACTTC
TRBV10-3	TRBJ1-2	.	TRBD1	CATANDRGEVYGYTF	TGTGCCACGGCTAACGACAGGGGCGAAGTCTATGGCTACACCTTC
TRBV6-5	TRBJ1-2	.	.	CASSYSLAHGYTF	TGTGCCAGCAGTTACTCCCTGGCTCACGGCTACACCTTC
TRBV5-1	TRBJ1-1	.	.	CASSLAEGSTEAFF	TGCGCCAGCAGCTTGGCTGAGGGTTCGACTGAAGCTTTCTTT